A selection of T cell receptor beta chains follows, all from one sample in a study of T cells in Graves' hyperthyroidism and ophthalmopathy. TCRdb called the multiplex PCR reads again in MiXCR, with one record for every CDR3 protein. The sample shows about 350,000 distinct CDR3 sequences, about an eighth of them seen only once. Sequencing was performed on blood. Every receptor here comes from a middle-aged woman with Graves' ophthalmopathy. The CDR3 runs from the conserved cysteine through the conserved F or W. A D gene is named only where the DNA matches it firmly. Expanded clones get a size class; other rows say once, few or many, or leave the size out.

NA,TRBV6-1,TRBJ1-2,many,TGTGCCAGCTATTTGAAAGAGCAGGGAGGCTATGGCTACACCTTC,CASYLKEQGGYGYTF
NA,TRBV20-1,TRBJ2-3,few,TGCAGTGCTACGGAACAGGGAGCACCGTATCCTGCAGATACGCAGTATTTT,CSATEQGAPYPADTQYF
TRBD1,TRBV20-1,TRBJ1-3,NA,TGCAGTGCTAGAGAAGGAGGGGGCGCGGGTGGAAACACCATATATTTT,CSAREGGGAGGNTIYF
NA,TRBV19,TRBJ1-1,NA,TGTGCCAGTATCCTATCGACCTCGGCAGGGAAGTACACTGAAGCTTTCTTT,CASILSTSAGKYTEAFF
NA,TRBV11-2,TRBJ2-3,many,TGTGCCAGCAGCTTAGGTCGCCCAGCGGATACGCAGTATTTT,CASSLGRPADTQYF
NA,TRBV6-1,TRBJ1-4,many,TGTGCCAGCCCACCTCAGTGGACAACTAATGAAAAACTGTTTTTT,CASPPQWTTNEKLFF
TRBD1,TRBV29-1,TRBJ1-3,few,TGCAGCGTGCTGACAGGGAGGAACACCATATATTTT,CSVLTGRNTIYF
NA,TRBV3-1,TRBJ2-3,NA,TGTGCCAGCACCACAAGTGGGGGAGATACAGATACGCAGTATTTT,CASTTSGGDTDTQYF
NA,TRBV18,TRBJ2-5,NA,TGTGCCAGCTCATCTTTCCAAGAGACCCAGTACTTC,CASSSFQETQYF
TRBD1,TRBV3-1,TRBJ1-1,many,TGTGCCAGCAGCCAGCAAGCCCACAGGGGTGCTGAAGCTTTCTTT,CASSQQAHRGAEAFF
NA,TRBV2,TRBJ2-2,many,TGTGCCAGCACCAAAGAGGGAGGAGGGAACACCGGGGAGCTGTTTTTT,CASTKEGGGNTGELFF
NA,TRBV29-1,TRBJ2-5,many,TGCAGCGTTGGGGAGGAGACCCAGTACTTC,CSVGEETQYF
NA,TRBV11-2,TRBJ1-4,many,TGTGCCAGCAGCTTAGAGACAGCGTTTAATGAAAAACTGTTTTTT,CASSLETAFNEKLFF
NA,TRBV20-1,TRBJ2-6,few,TGCAGTGCTAGAGTTCAGACTGGGGCCAACGTCCTGACTTTC,CSARVQTGANVLTF
NA,TRBV2,TRBJ2-2,NA,TGTGCCAGCAAAGGGACGGTGAACACCGGGGAGCTGTTTTTT,CASKGTVNTGELFF
NA,TRBV27,TRBJ2-3,many,TGTGCCAGCAGACCGACGGGACTTAGCACAGATACGCAGTATTTT,CASRPTGLSTDTQYF
TRBD2,TRBV5-6,TRBJ2-7,few,TGTGCCAGCAGCTTCCGAGCTAGCGGGGGATACGAGCAGTACTTC,CASSFRASGGYEQYF
NA,TRBV5-4,TRBJ1-1,few,TGTGCCAGCAGCTTGGACAGGTCGAACACTGAAGCTTTCTTT,CASSLDRSNTEAFF
TRBD2,TRBV2,TRBJ2-1,many,TGTGCCAGCAGTGGGACTAGCGGGAGGGAGCAGTTCTTC,CASSGTSGREQFF
NA,TRBV27,TRBJ1-5,many,TGTGCCAGCAGTTTACGGGGGCAAGGGCAGTATAGCAATCAGCCCCAGCATTTT,CASSLRGQGQYSNQPQHF
TRBD1,TRBV24-1,TRBJ1-2,many,TGTGCCACTAATTCTGGACAGGACTATGGCTACACCTTC,CATNSGQDYGYTF
NA,TRBV2,TRBJ1-1,few,TGTGCCAGCAGGGGGCTCATGAAAAGGAACACTGAAGCTTTCTTT,CASRGLMKRNTEAFF
NA,TRBV11-3,TRBJ2-7,NA,TGTGCCAGCAGCTTAGTTTGGAGGGGACAATCAGACCCGTACGAGCAGTACTTC,CASSLVWRGQSDPYEQYF
TRBD1,TRBV28,TRBJ1-3,NA,TGTGCCAGCAGCCGGACAGGCCTCTCTGGAAACACCATATATTTT,CASSRTGLSGNTIYF
TRBD2,TRBV5-8,TRBJ2-1,few,TGTGCCAGCAGTTTGACTAGCGGGCGGAATGAGCAGTTCTTC,CASSLTSGRNEQFF
TRBD1,TRBV7-2,TRBJ2-2,many,TGTGCCAGCAGCCGGGACAGGGTCACCGAGGAGCTGTTTTTT,CASSRDRVTEELFF
NA,TRBV4-1,TRBJ1-4,few,TGCGCCAGCAGCCAAGAGGGCGAGGGTTCAACGAATGAAAAACTGTTTTTT,CASSQEGEGSTNEKLFF
NA,TRBV5-1,TRBJ2-7,many,TGCGCCAGCAGCTTACGGGTAGAAACCTACGAGCAGTACTTC,CASSLRVETYEQYF
NA,TRBV7-6,TRBJ2-7,once,TGTGCCAGCAGCTTAGATCCGCTAGCCGCCTACGAGCAGTACTTC,CASSLDPLAAYEQYF
TRBD2,TRBV27,TRBJ2-1,NA,TGTGCCGGCAGGGAGGGCTTCAATGAGCAGTTCTTC,CAGREGFNEQFF
TRBD1,TRBV9,TRBJ1-2,NA,TGTGCCAGCAGCGCCGGGACAGGGGGCTTTGGCTACACCTTC,CASSAGTGGFGYTF
TRBD1,TRBV2,TRBJ1-2,many,TGTGCCAGCAGCACCGGGGAGGGGGCGAACTATGGCTACACCTTC,CASSTGEGANYGYTF
NA,TRBV14,TRBJ2-1,many,TGTGCCAGCAGCCATTGGAGGGCCTCCTACAATGAGCAGTTCTTC,CASSHWRASYNEQFF
TRBD2,TRBV11-2,TRBJ2-1,many,TGTGCCAGCAGCTCCACCATAGGACTAGCGAGGCCCTACAATGAGCAGTTCTTC,CASSSTIGLARPYNEQFF
NA,TRBV6-1,TRBJ1-4,many,TGTGCCAGCAGCGTACAGTCAACTAATGAAAAACTGTTTTTT,CASSVQSTNEKLFF